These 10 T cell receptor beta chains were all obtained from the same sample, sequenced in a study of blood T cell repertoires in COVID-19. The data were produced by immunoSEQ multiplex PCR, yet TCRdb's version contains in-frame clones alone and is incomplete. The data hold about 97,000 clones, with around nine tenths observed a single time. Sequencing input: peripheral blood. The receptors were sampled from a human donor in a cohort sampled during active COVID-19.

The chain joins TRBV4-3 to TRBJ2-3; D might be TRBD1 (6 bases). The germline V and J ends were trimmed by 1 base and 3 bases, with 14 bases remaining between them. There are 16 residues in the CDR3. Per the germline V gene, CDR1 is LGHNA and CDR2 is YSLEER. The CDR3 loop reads CASSQGAQGKTDTQYF. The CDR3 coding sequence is TGCGCCAGCAGCCAAGGGGCCCAGGGGAAGACAGATACGCAGTATTTT.

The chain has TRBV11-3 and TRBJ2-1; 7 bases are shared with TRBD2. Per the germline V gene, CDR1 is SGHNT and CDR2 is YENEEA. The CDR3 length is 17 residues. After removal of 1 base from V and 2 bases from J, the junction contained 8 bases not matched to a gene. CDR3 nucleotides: TGTGCCAGCAGCTTAGCTGCGCGGGGGACCGCCTACAATGAGCAGTTCTTC. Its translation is CASSLAARGTAYNEQFF.

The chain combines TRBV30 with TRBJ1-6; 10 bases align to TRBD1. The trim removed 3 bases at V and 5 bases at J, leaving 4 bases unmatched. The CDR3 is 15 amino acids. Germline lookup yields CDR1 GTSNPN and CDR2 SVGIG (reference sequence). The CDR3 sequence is CAWSLGQGNNSPLHF. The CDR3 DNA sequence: TGTGCCTGGAGCCTGGGACAGGGGAATAATTCACCCCTCCACTTT.

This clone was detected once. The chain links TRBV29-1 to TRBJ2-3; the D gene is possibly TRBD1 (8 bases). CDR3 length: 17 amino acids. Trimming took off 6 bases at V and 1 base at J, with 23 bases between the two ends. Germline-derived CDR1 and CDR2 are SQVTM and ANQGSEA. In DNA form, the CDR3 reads TGCAGCGTCTACCGGACAGGGCGACGGGGGGGCACAGATACGCAGTATTTT. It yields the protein CSVYRTGRRGGTDTQYF.

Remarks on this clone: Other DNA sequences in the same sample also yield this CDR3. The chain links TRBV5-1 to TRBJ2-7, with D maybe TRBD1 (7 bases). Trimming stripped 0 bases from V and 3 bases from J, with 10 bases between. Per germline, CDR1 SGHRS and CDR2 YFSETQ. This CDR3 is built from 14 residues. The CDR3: CASSLGQGGYEQYF. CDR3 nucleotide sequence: TGCGCCAGCAGCTTGGGACAGGGAGGCTACGAGCAGTACTTC.

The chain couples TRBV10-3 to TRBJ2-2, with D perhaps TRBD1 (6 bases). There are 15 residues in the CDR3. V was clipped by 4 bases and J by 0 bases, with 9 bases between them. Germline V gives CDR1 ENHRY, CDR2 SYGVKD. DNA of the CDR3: TGTGCCATCAGTGTCGGGACAACGAACACCGGGGAGCTGTTTTTT. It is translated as CAISVGTTNTGELFF.

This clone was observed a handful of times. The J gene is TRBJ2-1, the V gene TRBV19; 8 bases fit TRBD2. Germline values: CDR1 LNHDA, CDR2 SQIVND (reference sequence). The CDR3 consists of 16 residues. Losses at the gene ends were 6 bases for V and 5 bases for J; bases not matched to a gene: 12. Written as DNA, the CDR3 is TGTGCCAGTAGCCACCTGGGCGGGGGGCCGGACAATGAGCAGTTCTTC. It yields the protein CASSHLGGGPDNEQFF. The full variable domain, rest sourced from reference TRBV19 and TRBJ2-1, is DGGITQSPKYLFRKEGQNVTLSCEQNLNHDAMYWYRQDPGQGLRLIYYSQIVNDFQKGDIAEGYSVSREKKESFPLTVTSAQKNPTAFYLCASSHLGGGPDNEQFFGPGTRLTVL.

CDR3 DNA sequence: TGCGCCAGCAGCCAACGGACAGGGGGTGGCACTGAAGCTTTCTTT. Translated: CASSQRTGGGTEAFF. The chain links TRBV4-1 to TRBJ1-1; the match to TRBD1 covers 10 bases. Germline CDR1 reads MGHRA; CDR2 reads YSYEKL. Losses at the gene ends were 2 bases for V and 4 bases for J; bases not matched to a gene: 4. The length of the CDR3 is 15 residues.

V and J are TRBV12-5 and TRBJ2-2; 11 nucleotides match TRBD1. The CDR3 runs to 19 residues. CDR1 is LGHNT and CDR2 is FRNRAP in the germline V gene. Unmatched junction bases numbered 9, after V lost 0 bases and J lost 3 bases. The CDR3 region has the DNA TGTGCTAGTGGTTTGGTAACTAGGACAGGGGGCCGGGACACCGGGGAGCTGTTTTTT. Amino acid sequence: CASGLVTRTGGRDTGELFF.

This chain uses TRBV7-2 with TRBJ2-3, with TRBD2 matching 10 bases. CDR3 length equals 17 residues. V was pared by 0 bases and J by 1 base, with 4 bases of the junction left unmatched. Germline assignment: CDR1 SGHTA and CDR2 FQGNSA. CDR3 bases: TGTGCCAGCAGCTTAGCCGGGACTAGCGTCGGCACAGATACGCAGTATTTT. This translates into CASSLAGTSVGTDTQYF.